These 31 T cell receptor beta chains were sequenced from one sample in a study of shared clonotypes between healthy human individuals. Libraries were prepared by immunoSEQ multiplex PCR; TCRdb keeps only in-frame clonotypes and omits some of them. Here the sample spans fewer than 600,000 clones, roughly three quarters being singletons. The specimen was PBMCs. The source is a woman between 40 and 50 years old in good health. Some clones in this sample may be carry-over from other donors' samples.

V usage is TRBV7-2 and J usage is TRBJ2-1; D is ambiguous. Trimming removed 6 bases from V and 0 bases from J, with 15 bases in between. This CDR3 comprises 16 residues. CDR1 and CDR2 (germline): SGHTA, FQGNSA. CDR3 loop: CASSYRRMGSYNEQFF. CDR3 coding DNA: TGTGCCAGCAGTTATAGGCGCATGGGCTCCTACAATGAGCAGTTCTTC.

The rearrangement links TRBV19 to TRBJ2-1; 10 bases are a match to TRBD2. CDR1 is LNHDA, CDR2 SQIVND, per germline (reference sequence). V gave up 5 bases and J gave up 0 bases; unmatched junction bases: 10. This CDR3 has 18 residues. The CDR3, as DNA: TGTGCCAGTAGTCTACGGACTAGCGGTCAGAGCTCCTACAATGAGCAGTTCTTC. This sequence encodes CASSLRTSGQSSYNEQFF.

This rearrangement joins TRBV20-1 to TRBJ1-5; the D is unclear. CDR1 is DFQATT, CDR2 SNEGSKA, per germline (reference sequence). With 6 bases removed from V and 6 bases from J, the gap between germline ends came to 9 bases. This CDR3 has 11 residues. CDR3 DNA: TGCAGTGCCCGTGGGGTTCAGCCCCAGCATTTT. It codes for CSARGVQPQHF.

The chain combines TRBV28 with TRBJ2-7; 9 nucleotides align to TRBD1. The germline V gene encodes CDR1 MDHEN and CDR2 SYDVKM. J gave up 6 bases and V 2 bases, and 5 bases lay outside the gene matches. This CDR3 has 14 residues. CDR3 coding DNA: TGTGCCAGCAGTTTAGGACAGGGGATTCCCGAGCAGTACTTC. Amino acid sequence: CASSLGQGIPEQYF.

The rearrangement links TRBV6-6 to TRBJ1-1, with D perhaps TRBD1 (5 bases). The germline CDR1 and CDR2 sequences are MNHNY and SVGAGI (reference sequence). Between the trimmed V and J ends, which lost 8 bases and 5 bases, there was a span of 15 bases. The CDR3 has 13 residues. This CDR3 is CASASGEGTEAFF. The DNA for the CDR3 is TGTGCCAGCGCCTCGGGGGAGGGGACTGAAGCTTTCTTT.

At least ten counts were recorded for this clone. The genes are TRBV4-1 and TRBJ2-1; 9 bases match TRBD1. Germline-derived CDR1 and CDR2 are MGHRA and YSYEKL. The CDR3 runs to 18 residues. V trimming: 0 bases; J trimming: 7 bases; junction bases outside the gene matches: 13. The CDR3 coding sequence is TGCGCCAGCAGCCAAGATCGAGAAGGGACAGGGATCGGGAATGAGCAGTTCTTC. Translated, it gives CASSQDREGTGIGNEQFF.

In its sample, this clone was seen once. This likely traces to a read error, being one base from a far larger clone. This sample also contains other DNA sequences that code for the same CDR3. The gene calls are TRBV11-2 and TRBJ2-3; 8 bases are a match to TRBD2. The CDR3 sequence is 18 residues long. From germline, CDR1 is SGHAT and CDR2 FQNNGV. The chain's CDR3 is CASSLKTASGHSTDTQYF. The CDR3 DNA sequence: TGCGCCAGCAGCCTAAAAACGGCTAGCGGGCACTCCACAGATACGCAGTATTTT.

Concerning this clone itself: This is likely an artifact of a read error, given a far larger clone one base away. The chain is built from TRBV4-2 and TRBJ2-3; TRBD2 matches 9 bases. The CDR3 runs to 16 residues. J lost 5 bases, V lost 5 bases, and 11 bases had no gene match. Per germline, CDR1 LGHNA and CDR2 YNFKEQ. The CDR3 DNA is TGTGCCAGCAGCGCCCGTCGAGCGGGAGGAGGAGATACGCAGTATTTT. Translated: CASSARRAGGGDTQYF.

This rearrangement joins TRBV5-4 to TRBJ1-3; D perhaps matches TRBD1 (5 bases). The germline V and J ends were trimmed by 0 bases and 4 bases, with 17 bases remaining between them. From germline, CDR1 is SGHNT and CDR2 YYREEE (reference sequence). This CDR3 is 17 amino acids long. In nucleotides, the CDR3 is TGTGCCAGCAGCTTGGAGGTGCAGGGCTCGCGGGGAAACACCATATATTTT. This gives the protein CASSLEVQGSRGNTIYF.

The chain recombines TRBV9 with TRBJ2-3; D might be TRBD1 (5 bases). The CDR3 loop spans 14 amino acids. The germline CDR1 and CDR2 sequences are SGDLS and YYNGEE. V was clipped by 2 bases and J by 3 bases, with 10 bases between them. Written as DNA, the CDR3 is TGTGCCAGCAGCGTGGGCAGGGTAACAGATACGCAGTATTTT. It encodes CASSVGRVTDTQYF.

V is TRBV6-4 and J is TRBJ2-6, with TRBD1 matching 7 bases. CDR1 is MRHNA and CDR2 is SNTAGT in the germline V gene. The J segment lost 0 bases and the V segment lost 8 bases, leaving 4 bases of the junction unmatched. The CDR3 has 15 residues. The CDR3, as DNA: TGTGCCAGCGGACAGGAAAGCTCTGGGGCCAACGTCCTGACTTTC. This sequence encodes CASGQESSGANVLTF.

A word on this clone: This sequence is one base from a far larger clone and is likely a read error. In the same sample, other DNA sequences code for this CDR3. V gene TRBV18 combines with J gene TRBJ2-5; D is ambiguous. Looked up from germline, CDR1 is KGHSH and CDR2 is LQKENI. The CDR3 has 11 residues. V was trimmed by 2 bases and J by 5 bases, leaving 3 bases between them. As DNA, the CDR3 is TGTGCCAGCTCACCAGCGGAGACCCAGTACTTC. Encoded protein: CASSPAETQYF.

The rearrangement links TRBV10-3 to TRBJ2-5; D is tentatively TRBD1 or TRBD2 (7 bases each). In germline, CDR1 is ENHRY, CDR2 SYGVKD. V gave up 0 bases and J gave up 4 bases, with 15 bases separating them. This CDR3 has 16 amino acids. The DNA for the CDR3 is TGTGCCATCAGTGAGTCGGTGGGAGGGGGCGCAGAGACCCAGTACTTC. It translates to CAISESVGGGAETQYF.

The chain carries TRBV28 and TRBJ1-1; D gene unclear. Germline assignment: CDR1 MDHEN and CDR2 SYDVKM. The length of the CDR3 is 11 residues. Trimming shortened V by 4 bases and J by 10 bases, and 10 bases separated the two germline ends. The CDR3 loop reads CASSSSPSAFF. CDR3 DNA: TGTGCCAGCAGTTCCAGCCCGTCAGCTTTCTTT.

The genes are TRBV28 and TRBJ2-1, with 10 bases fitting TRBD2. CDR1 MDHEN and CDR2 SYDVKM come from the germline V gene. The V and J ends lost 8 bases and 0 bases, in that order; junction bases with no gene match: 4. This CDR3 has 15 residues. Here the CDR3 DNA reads TGTGCCAGCCGGAGACTAGCGGGCTCCTACAATGAGCAGTTCTTC. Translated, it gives CASRRLAGSYNEQFF.

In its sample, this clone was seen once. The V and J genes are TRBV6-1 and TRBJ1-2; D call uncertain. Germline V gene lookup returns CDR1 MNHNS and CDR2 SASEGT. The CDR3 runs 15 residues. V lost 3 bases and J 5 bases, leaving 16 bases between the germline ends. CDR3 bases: TGTGCCAGCAGTGAGGGAGTTCTCCGGCAGTATGGCTACACCTTC. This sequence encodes CASSEGVLRQYGYTF.

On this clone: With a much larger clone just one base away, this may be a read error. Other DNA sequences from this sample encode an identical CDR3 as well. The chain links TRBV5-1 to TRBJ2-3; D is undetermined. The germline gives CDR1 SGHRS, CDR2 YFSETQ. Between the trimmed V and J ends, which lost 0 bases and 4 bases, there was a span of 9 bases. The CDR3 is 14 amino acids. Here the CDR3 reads CASSLEPGADTQYF. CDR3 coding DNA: TGCGCCAGCAGCTTGGAGCCCGGAGCAGATACGCAGTATTTT.

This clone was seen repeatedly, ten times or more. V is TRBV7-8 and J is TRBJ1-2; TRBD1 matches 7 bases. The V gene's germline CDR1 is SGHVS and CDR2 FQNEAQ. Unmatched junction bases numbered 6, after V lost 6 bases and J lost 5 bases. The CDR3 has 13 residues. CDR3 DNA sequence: TGTGCCAGCAGTCCAGACAGGGCATATGGCTACACCTTC. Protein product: CASSPDRAYGYTF.

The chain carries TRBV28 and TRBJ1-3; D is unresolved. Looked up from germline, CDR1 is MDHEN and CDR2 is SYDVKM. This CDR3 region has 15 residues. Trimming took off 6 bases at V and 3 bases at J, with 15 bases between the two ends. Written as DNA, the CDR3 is TGTGCCAGCAGCTATCGGACCCCCGGTGGAAACACCATATATTTT. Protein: CASSYRTPGGNTIYF.

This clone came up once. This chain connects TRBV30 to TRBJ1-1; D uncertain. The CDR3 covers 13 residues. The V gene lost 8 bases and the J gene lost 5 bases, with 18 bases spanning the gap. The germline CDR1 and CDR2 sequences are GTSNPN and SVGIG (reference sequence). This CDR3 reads CAGSPDRRTEAFF. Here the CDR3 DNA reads TGTGCCGGATCACCGGACCGGAGGACTGAAGCTTTCTTT.

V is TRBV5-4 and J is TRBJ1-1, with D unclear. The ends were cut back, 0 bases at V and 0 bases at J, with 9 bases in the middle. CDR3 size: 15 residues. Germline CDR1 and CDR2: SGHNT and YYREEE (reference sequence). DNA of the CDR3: TGTGCCAGCAGCTTGGTGGCAGCTATGAACACTGAAGCTTTCTTT. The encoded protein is CASSLVAAMNTEAFF.

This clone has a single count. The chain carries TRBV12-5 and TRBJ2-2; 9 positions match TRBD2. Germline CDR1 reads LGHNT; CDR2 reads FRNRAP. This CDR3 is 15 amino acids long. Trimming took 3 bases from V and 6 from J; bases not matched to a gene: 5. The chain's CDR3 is CASGLIAGAAGELFF. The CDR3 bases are TGTGCTAGTGGTTTAATAGCGGGAGCGGCCGGGGAGCTGTTTTTT.

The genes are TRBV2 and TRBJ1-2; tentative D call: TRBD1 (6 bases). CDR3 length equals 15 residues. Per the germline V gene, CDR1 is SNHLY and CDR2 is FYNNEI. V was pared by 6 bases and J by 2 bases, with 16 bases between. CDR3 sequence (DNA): TGTGCCAGCAGCCTATCTCGGGACAAGAACTATGGCTACACCTTC. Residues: CASSLSRDKNYGYTF.

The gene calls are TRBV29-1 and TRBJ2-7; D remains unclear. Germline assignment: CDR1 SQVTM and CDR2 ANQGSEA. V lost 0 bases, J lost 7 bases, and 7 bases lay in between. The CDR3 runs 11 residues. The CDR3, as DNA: TGCAGCGTTGAAGATATCGAGGAGCAGTACTTC. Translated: CSVEDIEEQYF.

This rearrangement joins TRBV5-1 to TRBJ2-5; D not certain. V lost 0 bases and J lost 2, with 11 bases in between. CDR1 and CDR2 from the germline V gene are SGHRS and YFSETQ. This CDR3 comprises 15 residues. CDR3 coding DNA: TGCGCCAGCAGCTTGGCCCCGGCCGGACAAGAGACCCAGTACTTC. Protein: CASSLAPAGQETQYF.

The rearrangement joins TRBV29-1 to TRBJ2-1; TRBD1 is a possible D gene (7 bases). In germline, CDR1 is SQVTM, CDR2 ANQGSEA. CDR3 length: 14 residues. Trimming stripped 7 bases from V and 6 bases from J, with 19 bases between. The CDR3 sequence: CSARQAGGGNEQFF. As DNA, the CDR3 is TGCAGCGCTCGGCAGGCAGGGGGAGGCAATGAGCAGTTCTTC.

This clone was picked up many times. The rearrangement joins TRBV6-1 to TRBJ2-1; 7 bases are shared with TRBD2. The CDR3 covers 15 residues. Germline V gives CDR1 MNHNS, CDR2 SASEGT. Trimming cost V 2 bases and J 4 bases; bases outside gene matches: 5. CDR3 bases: TGTGCCAGCAGTGAAATAGGGGAGGGATACAATGAGCAGTTCTTC. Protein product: CASSEIGEGYNEQFF.

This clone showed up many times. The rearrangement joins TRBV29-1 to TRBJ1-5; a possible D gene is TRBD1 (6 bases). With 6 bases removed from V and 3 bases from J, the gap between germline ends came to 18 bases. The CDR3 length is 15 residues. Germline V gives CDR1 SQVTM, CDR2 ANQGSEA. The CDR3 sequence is CSVATGRGNNQPQHF. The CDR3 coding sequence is TGCAGCGTCGCGACAGGTAGAGGGAACAATCAGCCCCAGCATTTT.

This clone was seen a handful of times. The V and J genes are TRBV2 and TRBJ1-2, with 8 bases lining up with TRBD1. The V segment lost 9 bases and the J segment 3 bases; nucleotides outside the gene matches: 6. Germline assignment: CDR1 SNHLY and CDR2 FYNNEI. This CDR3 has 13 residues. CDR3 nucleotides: TGTGCCAGGCAGGGGGCGCGACACTATGGCTACACCTTC. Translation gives CARQGARHYGYTF.

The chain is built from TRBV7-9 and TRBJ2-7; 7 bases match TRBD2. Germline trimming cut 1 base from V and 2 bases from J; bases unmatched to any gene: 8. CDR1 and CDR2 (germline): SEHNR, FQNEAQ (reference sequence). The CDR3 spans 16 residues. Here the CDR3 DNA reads TGTGCCAGCAGCTTAGGAGGGTCTGGGGGGGCCTACGAGCAGTACTTC. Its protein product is CASSLGGSGGAYEQYF.

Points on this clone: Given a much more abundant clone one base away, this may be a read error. CDR3 residues: CAWEGGLAGTVELFF. CDR3 sequence (DNA): TGTGCCTGGGAGGGGGGGCTAGCGGGAACCGTGGAGCTGTTTTTT. The chain employs TRBV30 and TRBJ2-2; TRBD2 matches at 9 bases. Per germline, CDR1 GTSNPN and CDR2 SVGIG (reference sequence). This CDR3 spans 15 amino acids.